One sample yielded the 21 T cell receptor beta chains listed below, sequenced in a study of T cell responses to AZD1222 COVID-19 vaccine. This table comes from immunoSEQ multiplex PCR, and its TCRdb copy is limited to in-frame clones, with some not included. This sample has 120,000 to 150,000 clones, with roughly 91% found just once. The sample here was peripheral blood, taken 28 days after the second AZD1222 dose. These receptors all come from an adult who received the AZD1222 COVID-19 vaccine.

The CDR3 loop is CASSGRQGPQEGYTF. The CDR3 DNA sequence: TGTGCCAGCAGCGGCAGACAGGGCCCTCAAGAAGGCTACACCTTC. The J gene is TRBJ1-2, the V gene TRBV9; 7 bases match TRBD1. With 3 bases clipped from V and 8 bases from J, the junction kept 13 bases outside the gene matches. The CDR3 spans 15 residues. The germline V gene encodes CDR1 SGDLS and CDR2 YYNGEE.

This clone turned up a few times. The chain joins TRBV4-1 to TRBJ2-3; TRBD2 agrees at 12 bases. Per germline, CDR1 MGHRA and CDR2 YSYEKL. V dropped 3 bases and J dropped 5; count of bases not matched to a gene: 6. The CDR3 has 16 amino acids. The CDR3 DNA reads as TGCGCCAGCAGCCATCAGACTAGCGGGGGTGGAGATACGCAGTATTTT. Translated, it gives CASSHQTSGGGDTQYF.

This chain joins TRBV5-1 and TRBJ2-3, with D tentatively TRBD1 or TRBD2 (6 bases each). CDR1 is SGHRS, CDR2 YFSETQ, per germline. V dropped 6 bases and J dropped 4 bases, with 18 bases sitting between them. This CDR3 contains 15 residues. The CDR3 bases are TGCGCCAGCACCCCGTGGGCAGGGGAGGCAGATACGCAGTATTTT. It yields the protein CASTPWAGEADTQYF.

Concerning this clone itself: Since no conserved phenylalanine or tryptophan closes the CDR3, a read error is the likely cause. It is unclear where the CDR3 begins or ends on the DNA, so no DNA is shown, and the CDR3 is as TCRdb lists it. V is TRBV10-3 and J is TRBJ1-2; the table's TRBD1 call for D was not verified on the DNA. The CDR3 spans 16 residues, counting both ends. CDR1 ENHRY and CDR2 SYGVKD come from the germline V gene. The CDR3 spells CAISKLTVSRDRMVPS.

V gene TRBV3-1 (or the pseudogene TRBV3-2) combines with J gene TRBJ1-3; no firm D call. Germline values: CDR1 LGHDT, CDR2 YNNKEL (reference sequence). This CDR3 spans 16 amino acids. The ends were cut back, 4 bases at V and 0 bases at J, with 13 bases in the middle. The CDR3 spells CASSRTLQSSGNTIYF. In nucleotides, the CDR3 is TGTGCCAGCAGCCGAACCCTTCAAAGCTCTGGAAACACCATATATTTT.

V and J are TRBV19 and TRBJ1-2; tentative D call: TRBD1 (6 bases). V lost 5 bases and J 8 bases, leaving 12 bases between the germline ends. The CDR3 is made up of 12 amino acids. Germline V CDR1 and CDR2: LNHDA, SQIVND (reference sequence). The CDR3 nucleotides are TGTGCCAGTAGTGGAGGACAGTTCGGCTACACCTTC. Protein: CASSGGQFGYTF.

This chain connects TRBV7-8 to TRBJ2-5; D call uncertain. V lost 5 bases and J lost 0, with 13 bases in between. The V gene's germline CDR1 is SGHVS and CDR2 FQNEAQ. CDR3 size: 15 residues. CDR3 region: CASSLGLGHQETQYF. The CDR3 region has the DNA TGTGCCAGCAGCCTAGGTCTCGGCCACCAAGAGACCCAGTACTTC.

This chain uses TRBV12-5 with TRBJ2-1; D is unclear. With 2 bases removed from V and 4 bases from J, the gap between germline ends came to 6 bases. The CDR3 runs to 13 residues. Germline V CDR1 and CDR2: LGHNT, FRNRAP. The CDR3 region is CASGLPQYNEQFF. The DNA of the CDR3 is TGTGCTAGTGGTTTGCCACAATACAATGAGCAGTTCTTC.

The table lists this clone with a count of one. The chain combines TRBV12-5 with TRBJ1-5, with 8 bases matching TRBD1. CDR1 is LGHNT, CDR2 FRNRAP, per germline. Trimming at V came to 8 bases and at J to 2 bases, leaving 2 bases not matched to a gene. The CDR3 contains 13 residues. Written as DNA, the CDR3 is TGTGCTAGTACAGGGGGAGGCAATCAGCCCCAGCATTTT. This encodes CASTGGGNQPQHF.

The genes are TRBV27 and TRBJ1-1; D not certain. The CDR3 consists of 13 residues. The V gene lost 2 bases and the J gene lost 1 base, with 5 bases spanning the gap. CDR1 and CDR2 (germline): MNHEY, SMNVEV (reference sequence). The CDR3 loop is CASSLRGNTEAFF. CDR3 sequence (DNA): TGTGCCAGCAGTTTACGCGGGAACACTGAAGCTTTCTTT.

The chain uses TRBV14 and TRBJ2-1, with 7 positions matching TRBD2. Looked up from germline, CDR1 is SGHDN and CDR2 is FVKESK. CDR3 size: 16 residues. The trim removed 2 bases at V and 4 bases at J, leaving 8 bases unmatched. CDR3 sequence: CASSQSRGSYYNEQFF. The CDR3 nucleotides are TGTGCCAGCAGCCAAAGTCGCGGGAGCTATTACAATGAGCAGTTCTTC.

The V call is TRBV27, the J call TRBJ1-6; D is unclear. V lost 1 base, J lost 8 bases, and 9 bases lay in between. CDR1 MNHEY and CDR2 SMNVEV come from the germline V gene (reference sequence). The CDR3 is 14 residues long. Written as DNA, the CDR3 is TGTGCCAGCAGTTTATGGGCAGAAGATTCACCCCTCCACTTT. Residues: CASSLWAEDSPLHF.

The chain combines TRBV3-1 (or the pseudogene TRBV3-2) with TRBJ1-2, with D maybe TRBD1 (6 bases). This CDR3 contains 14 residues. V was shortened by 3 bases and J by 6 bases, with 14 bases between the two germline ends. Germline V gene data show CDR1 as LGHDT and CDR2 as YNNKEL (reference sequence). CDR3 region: CASSQGRGLNGYTF. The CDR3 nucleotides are TGTGCCAGCAGCCAGGGCAGGGGTTTGAATGGCTACACCTTC.

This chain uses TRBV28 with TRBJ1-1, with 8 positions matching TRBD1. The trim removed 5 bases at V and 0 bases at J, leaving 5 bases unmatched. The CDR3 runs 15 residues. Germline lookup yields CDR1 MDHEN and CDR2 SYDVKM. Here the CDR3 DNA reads TGTGCCAGCAGTACAGGGACAGGCGTGAACACTGAAGCTTTCTTT. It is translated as CASSTGTGVNTEAFF.

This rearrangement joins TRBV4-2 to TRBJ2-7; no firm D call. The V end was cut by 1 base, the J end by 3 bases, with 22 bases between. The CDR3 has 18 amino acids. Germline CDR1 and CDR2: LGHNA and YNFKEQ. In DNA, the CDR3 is TGTGCCAGCAGCCAAGGGCCCGACCTCTCCGAGCGACACTACGAGCAGTACTTC. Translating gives CASSQGPDLSERHYEQYF.

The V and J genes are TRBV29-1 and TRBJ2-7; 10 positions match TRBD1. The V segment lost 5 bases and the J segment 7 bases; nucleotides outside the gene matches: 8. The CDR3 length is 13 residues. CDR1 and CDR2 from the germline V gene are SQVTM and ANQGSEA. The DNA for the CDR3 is TGCAGCGTTCTGGACAGGGGGGGTCCTGAGCAGTACTTC. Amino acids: CSVLDRGGPEQYF.

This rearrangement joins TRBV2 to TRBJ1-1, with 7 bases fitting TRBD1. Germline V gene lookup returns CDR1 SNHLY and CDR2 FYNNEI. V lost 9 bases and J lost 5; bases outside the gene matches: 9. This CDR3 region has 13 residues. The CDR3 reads CAREGARGTEAFF. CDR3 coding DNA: TGTGCCAGAGAGGGGGCACGTGGGACTGAAGCTTTCTTT.

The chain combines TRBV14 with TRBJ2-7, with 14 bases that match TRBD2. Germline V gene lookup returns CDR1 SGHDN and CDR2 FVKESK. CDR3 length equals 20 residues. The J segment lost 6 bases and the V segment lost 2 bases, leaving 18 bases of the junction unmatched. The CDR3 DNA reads TGTGCCAGCAGCCAAACCCTTCCGGGACCTTGGACTAGCGGGAGGTTCGAGCAGTACTTC. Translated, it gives CASSQTLPGPWTSGRFEQYF.

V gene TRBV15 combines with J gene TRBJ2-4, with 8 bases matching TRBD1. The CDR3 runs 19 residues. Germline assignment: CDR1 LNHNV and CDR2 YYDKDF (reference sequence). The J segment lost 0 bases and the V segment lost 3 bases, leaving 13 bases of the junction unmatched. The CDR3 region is CATSRTTGTGNIAKNIQYF. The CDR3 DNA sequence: TGTGCCACCAGCAGGACGACCGGGACAGGAAACATAGCCAAAAACATTCAGTACTTC.

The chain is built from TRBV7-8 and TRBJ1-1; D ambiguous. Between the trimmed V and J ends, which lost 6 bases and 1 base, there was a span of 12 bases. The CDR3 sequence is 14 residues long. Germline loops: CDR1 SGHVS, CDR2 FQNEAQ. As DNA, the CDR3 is TGTGCCAGCAGAAACCGGGGAACGAACACTGAAGCTTTCTTT. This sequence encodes CASRNRGTNTEAFF.

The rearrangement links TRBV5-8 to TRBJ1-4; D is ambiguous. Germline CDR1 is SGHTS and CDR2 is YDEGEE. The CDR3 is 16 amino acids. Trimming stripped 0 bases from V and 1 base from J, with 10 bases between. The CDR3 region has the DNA TGTGCCAGCAGCTTGGGTACGGCAAAAACTAATGAAAAACTGTTTTTT. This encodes CASSLGTAKTNEKLFF.